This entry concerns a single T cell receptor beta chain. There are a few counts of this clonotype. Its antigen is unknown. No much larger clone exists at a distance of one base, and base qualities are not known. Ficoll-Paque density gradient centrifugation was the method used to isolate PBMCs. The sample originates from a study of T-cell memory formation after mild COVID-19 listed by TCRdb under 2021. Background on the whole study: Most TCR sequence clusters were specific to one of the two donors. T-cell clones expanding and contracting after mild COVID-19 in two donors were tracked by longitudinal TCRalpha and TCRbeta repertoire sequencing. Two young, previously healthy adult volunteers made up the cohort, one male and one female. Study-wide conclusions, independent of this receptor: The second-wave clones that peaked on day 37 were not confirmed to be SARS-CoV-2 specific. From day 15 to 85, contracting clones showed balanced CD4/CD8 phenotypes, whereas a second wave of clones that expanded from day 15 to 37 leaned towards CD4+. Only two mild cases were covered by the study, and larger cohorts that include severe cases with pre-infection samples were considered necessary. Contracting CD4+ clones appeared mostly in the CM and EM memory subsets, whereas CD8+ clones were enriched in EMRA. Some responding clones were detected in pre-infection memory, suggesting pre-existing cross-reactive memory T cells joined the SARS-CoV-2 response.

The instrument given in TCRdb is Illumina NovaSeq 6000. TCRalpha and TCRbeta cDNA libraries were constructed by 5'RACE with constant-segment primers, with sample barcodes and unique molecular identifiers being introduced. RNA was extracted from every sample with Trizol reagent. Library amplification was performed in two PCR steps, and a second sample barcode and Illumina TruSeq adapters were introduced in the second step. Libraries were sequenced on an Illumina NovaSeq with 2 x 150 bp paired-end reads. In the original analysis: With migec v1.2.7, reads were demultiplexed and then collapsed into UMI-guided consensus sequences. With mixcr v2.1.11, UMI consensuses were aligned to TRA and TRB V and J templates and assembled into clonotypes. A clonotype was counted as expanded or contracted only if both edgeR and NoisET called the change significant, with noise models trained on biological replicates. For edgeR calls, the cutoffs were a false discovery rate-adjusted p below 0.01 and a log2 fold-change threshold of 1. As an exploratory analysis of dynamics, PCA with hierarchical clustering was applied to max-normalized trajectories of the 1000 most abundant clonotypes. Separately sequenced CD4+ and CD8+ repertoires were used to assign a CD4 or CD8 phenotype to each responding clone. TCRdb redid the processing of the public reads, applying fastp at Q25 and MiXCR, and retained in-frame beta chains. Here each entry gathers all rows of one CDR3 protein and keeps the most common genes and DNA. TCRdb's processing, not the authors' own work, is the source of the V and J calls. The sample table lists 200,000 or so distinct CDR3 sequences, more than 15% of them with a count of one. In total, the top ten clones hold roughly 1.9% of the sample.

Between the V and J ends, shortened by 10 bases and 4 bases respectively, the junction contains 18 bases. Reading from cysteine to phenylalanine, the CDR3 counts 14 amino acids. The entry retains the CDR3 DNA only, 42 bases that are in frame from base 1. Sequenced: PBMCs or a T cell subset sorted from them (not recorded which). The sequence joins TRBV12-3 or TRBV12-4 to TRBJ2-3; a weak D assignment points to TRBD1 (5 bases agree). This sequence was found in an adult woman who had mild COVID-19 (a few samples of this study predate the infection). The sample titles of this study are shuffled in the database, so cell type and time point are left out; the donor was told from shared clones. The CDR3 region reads CATAPGRASDTQYF. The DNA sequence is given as TGTGCCACGGCCCCGGGCAGGGCCTCAGATACGCAGTATTTT.